The 16 T cell receptor beta chains below come from one sample, sequenced in a study of Ad26.COV2.S vaccination and SARS-CoV-2 variants. Repertoires were generated with immunoSEQ multiplex PCR, while TCRdb's copy carries only in-frame clones and drops some. In the table there are about 400,000 clones, 80% to 90% of which are singletons. The treatment is: over 15 received Ad26.COV2.S at low or high dose, single or two shots; roughly 5 received placebo; per-sample allocation not given. Specimens were obtained on day 63 following the first vaccine or placebo injection. The sequencing here drew on peripheral blood, taken in a trial of Ad26.COV2.S vaccine versus placebo. All receptors derive from a person aged 18-60 years who received the Ad26.COV2.S COVID-19 vaccine or a placebo.

The chain links TRBV2 to TRBJ2-3; tentatively, D is TRBD2 (5 bases). Per germline, CDR1 SNHLY and CDR2 FYNNEI. CDR3 size: 14 residues. Trimming removed 8 bases from V and 4 bases from J, with 16 bases in between. CDR3 nucleotide sequence: TGTGCCAGCGCCGAGCGGCGGCTGGCAGATACGCAGTATTTT. This encodes CASAERRLADTQYF.

The chain employs TRBV5-6 and TRBJ1-1; perhaps TRBD1 as D (5 bases). This CDR3 has 13 amino acids. The germline V gene encodes CDR1 SGHDT and CDR2 YYEEEE. Trimming left V 3 bases short and J 3 bases short, with 9 bases between. CDR3 DNA sequence: TGTGCCAGCAGCTGGACACCGGACACTGAAGCTTTCTTT. Translated, it gives CASSWTPDTEAFF.

DNA for the CDR3: TGTGCCAGTAGTATATATGGGGGACGGGAAGCTTTCTTT. As protein: CASSIYGGREAFF. This chain joins TRBV19 and TRBJ1-1, with a possible D match to TRBD1 (5 bases). The CDR3 loop spans 13 amino acids. Germline values: CDR1 LNHDA, CDR2 SQIVND (reference sequence). Trimming removed 2 bases from V and 8 bases from J, with 12 bases in between.

This chain uses TRBV29-1 with TRBJ2-1, with TRBD1 matching over 7 bases. V was clipped by 3 bases and J by 1 base; unmatched bases: 6. The CDR3 length is 15 residues. Germline CDR1 is SQVTM and CDR2 is ANQGSEA. CDR3 in amino acids: CSVETGTDSYNEQFF. The DNA for the CDR3 is TGCAGCGTTGAGACCGGGACAGATTCCTACAATGAGCAGTTCTTC.

This chain links TRBV5-1 with TRBJ2-7; D is unclear. From germline, CDR1 is SGHRS and CDR2 YFSETQ. The CDR3 totals 16 residues. V dropped 4 bases and J dropped 4 bases, with 21 bases sitting between them. CDR3 bases: TGCGCCAGCAGCCTTGGAAACGGACGCTTTAGTTACGAGCAGTACTTC. This sequence encodes CASSLGNGRFSYEQYF.

The J gene is TRBJ2-2, the V gene TRBV4-3; 7 bases fit TRBD1. In germline, CDR1 is LGHNA, CDR2 YSLEER. CDR3 length equals 15 residues. The junction had 0 bases not matched to a gene; V was cut back by 1 base and J by 1 base. The CDR3 region is CASSQGTGNTGELFF. In DNA, the CDR3 is TGCGCCAGCAGCCAAGGGACAGGGAACACCGGGGAGCTGTTTTTT.

The chain has TRBV4-1 and TRBJ1-5; 7 bases are shared with TRBD1. The ends lost 1 base at V and 4 bases at J; junction bases unmatched: 7. CDR1 and CDR2 (germline): MGHRA, YSYEKL. The CDR3 has 16 residues. The CDR3 reads CASSQGAGGLNQPQHF. DNA of the CDR3: TGCGCCAGCAGCCAAGGTGCAGGGGGGCTGAATCAGCCCCAGCATTTT.

This sequence joins TRBV14 and TRBJ1-2; D not resolved. The ends were cut back, 0 bases at V and 7 bases at J, with 18 bases in the middle. Germline CDR1 reads SGHDN; CDR2 reads FVKESK. The CDR3 sequence is 16 residues long. The CDR3 DNA follows: TGTGCCAGCAGCCAAGATCCCGCAGGAATGAGCGGTGGCTACACCTTC. It yields the protein CASSQDPAGMSGGYTF.

The gene calls are TRBV1 and TRBJ1-5; TRBD1, as called in the table, went unchecked against the DNA. TRBV1 is a listed pseudogene. The CDR3 runs 16 residues. Here the CDR3 reads CTSSSWTVRRNQPQHF. The CDR3, as DNA: TGCACCAGCAGCTCCTGGACAGTAAGGCGCAATCAGCCCCAGCATTTT.

The chain uses TRBV2 and TRBJ1-1, with D unresolved. The V end was cut by 6 bases, the J end by 0 bases, with 20 bases between. The germline gives CDR1 SNHLY, CDR2 FYNNEI. The CDR3 totals 17 residues. The CDR3 sequence is CASRYSGIYIMNTEAFF. CDR3 in DNA: TGTGCCAGCAGGTACTCGGGGATCTATATCATGAACACTGAAGCTTTCTTT.

The count of this clone is one. The chain combines TRBV10-1 with TRBJ2-7, with 9 bases fitting TRBD2. Germline-derived CDR1 and CDR2 are WNHNN and SYGVQD (reference sequence). V lost 3 bases to trimming and J lost 5 bases; unmatched junction nucleotides: 8. The CDR3 totals 15 residues. In DNA form, the CDR3 reads TGCGCCAGCAGTGAATCCGTAGCGGGGGTAAACGAGCAGTACTTC. This sequence encodes CASSESVAGVNEQYF.

With respect to this clone: Other DNA sequences in the same sample also yield this CDR3. The chain joins TRBV2 to TRBJ2-5, with a possible D match to TRBD1 (5 bases). Between the trimmed V and J ends, which lost 8 bases and 1 base, there was a span of 8 bases. The CDR3 loop spans 12 amino acids. Germline CDR1 is SNHLY and CDR2 is FYNNEI. CDR3 nucleotide sequence: TGTGCCAGCCGGACAACCCAAGAGACCCAGTACTTC. This translates into CASRTTQETQYF. Using reference TRBV2 and TRBJ2-5 for the parts outside the CDR3, the full variable domain is EPEVTQTPSHQVTQMGQEVILRCVPISNHLYFYWYRQILGQKVEFLVSFYNNEISEKSEIFDDQFSVERPDGSNFTLKIRSTKLEDSAMYFCASRTTQETQYFGPGTRLLVL.

This chain connects TRBV4-1 to TRBJ1-1; D might be TRBD1 (6 bases). CDR3 length: 15 amino acids. Looked up from germline, CDR1 is MGHRA and CDR2 is YSYEKL. The V and J ends lost 0 bases and 4 bases respectively, with 12 bases between them. CDR3 in DNA: TGCGCCAGCAGCCAAGAATGGGGGGCGGGCACTGAAGCTTTCTTT. It yields the protein CASSQEWGAGTEAFF.

J is TRBJ1-2 and V is TRBV27; maybe TRBD1 (6 bases). The CDR3 is 17 amino acids. Germline loops: CDR1 MNHEY, CDR2 SMNVEV (reference sequence). Trimming cost V 5 bases and J 0 bases, with 19 bases left between them. The CDR3 loop is CASSPHGGQPANYGYTF. CDR3 nucleotide sequence: TGTGCCAGCAGTCCCCACGGGGGACAACCGGCTAACTATGGCTACACCTTC.

This chain connects TRBV4-1 to TRBJ2-5; the match to TRBD2 covers 13 bases. This CDR3 comprises 16 residues. Per the germline V gene, CDR1 is MGHRA and CDR2 is YSYEKL. V dropped 4 bases and J dropped 4; count of bases not matched to a gene: 6. The CDR3 nucleotides read TGCGCCAGCAGCCCTAGACTAGCGGGGGGTCTAGAGACCCAGTACTTC. Translation: CASSPRLAGGLETQYF.

This chain links TRBV4-1 with TRBJ2-1, with D possibly called TRBD1 or TRBD2 (6 bases each). Germline CDR1 and CDR2: MGHRA and YSYEKL. V was pared by 9 bases and J by 4 bases, with 13 bases between. The CDR3 has 13 residues. The CDR3 here is CASLGGGYNEQFF. CDR3 coding DNA: TGCGCCAGTCTCGGGGGCGGTTACAATGAGCAGTTCTTC.